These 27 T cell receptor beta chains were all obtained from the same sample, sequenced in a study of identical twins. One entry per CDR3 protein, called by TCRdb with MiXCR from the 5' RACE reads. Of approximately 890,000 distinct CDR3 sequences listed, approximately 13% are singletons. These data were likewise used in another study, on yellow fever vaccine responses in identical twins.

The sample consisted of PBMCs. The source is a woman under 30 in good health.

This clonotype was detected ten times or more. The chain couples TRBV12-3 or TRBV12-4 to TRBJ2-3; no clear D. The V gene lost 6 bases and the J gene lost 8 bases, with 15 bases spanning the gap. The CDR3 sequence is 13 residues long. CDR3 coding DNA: TGTGCCAGCAGAAAGAGCACATTGTTTACGCAGTATTTT. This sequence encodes CASRKSTLFTQYF.

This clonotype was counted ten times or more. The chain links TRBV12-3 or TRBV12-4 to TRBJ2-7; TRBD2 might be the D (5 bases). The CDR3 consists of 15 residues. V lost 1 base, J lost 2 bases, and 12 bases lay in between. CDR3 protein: CASSLGIATPYEQYF. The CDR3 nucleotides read TGTGCCAGCAGTTTAGGGATAGCGACCCCCTACGAGCAGTACTTC.

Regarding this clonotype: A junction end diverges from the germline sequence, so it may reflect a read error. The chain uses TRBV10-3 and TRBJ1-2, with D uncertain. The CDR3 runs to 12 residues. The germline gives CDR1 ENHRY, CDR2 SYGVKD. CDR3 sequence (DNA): TGTGCCATCAGTGAGTCGAACCCAACGAGGCACTTC. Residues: CAISESNPTRHF.

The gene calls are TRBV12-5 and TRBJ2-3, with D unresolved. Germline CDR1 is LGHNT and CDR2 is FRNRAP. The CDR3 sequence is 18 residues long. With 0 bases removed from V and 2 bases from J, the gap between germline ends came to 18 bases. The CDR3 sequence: CASGLVQKGRTYTDTQYF. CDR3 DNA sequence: TGTGCTAGTGGTTTGGTACAAAAGGGCAGGACCTACACAGATACGCAGTATTTT.

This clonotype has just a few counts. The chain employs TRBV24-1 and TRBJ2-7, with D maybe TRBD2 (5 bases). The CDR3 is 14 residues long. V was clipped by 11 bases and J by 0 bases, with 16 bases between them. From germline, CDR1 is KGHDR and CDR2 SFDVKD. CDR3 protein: CAKLRRVTSYEQYF. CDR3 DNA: TGTGCCAAGCTCAGGCGGGTTACCTCCTACGAGCAGTACTTC.

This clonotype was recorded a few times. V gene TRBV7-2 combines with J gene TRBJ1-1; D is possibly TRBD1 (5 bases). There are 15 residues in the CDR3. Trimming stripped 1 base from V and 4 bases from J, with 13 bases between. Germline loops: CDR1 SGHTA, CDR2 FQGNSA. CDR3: CASSLVAGTATEAFF. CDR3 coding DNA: TGTGCCAGCAGCTTAGTAGCGGGGACGGCCACTGAAGCTTTCTTT.

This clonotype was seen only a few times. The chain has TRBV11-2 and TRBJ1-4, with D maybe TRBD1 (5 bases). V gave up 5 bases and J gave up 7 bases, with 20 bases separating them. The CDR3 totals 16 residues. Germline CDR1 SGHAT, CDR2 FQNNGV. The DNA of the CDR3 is TGTGCCAGCAGCCATGGGGACGCCGGATTTGGTGAAAAACTGTTTTTT. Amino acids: CASSHGDAGFGEKLFF. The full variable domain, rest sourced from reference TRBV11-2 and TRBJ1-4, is EAGVAQSPRYKIIEKRQSVAFWCNPISGHATLYWYQQILGQGPKLLIQFQNNGVVDDSQLPKDRFSAERLKGVDSTLKIQPAKLEDSAVYLCASSHGDAGFGEKLFFGSGTQLSVL.

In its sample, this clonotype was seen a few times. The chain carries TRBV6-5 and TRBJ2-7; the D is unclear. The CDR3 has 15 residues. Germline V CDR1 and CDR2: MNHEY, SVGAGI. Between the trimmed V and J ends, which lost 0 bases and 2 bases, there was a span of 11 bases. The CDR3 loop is CASSYSPYLPYEQYF. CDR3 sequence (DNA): TGTGCCAGCAGTTACTCACCTTACCTCCCCTACGAGCAGTACTTC.

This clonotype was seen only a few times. CDR3 DNA sequence: TGCGCCAGCAGCCAGGGACAGGGATGGGCAGATACGCAGTATTTT. Its protein product is CASSQGQGWADTQYF. The chain employs TRBV5-1 and TRBJ2-3; 9 nucleotides match TRBD1. This CDR3 region has 15 residues. Germline trimming cut 4 bases from V and 4 bases from J; bases unmatched to any gene: 7. Germline CDR1 is SGHRS and CDR2 is YFSETQ.

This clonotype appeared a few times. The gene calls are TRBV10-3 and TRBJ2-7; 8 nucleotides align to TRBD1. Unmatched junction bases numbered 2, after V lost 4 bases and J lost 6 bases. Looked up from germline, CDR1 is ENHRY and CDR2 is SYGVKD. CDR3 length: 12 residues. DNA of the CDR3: TGTGCCATCAGTGCAGGGGGCAGCGAGCAGTACTTC. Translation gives CAISAGGSEQYF.

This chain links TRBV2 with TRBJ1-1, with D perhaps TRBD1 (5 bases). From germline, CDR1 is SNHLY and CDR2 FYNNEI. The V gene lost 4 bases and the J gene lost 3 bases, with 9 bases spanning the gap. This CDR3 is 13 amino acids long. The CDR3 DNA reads TGTGCCAGCAGTGTCAGGGCTTACACTGAAGCTTTCTTT. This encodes CASSVRAYTEAFF.

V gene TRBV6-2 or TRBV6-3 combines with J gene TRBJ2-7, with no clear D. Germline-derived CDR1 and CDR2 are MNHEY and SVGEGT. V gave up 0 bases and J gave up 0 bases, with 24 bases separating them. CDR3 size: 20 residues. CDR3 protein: CASSYSNAQLWPLSSYEQYF. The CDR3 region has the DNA TGTGCCAGCAGTTACTCCAACGCTCAGTTGTGGCCCCTGAGCTCCTACGAGCAGTACTTC.

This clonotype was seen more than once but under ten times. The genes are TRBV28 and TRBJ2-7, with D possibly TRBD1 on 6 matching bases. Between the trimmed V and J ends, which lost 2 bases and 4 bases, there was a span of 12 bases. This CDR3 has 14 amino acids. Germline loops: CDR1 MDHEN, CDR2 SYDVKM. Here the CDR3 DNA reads TGTGCCAGCAGTTTAAGGGGGAATAGGTACGAGCAGTACTTC. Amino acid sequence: CASSLRGNRYEQYF.

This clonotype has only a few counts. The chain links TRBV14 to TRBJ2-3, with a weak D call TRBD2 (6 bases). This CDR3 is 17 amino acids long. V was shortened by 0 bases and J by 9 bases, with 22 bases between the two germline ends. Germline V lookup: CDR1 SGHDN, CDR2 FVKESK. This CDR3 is CASSQDRMSGVEWTQYF. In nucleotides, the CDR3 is TGTGCCAGCAGCCAAGATCGGATGTCGGGAGTTGAATGGACGCAGTATTTT.

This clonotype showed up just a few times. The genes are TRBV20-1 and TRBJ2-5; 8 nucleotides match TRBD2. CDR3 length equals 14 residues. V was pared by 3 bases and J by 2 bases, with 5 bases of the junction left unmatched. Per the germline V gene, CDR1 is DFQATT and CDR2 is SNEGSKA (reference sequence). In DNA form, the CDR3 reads TGCAGTGCTAGGACTAGACTAGCGCAAGAGACCCAGTACTTC. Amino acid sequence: CSARTRLAQETQYF.

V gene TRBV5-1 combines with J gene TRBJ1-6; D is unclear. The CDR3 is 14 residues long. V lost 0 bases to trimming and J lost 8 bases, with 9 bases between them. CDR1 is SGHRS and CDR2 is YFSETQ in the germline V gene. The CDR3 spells CASSLDPGYSPLHF. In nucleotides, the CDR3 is TGCGCCAGCAGCTTGGATCCAGGTTATTCACCCCTCCACTTT.

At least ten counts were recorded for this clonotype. This chain's CDR3 is CASSDRASGAYNEQFF. In DNA form, the CDR3 reads TGTGCCAGCAGTGATAGGGCTAGCGGTGCTTACAATGAGCAGTTCTTC. V and J are TRBV6-1 and TRBJ2-1; TRBD2 agrees at 7 bases. The junction had 9 bases not matched to a gene; V was cut back by 3 bases and J by 4 bases. The CDR3 is 16 amino acids. CDR1 MNHNS and CDR2 SASEGT come from the germline V gene.

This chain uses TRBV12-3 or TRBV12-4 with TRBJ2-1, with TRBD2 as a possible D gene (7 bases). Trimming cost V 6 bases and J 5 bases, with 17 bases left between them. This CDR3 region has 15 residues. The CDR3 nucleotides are TGTGCCAGCAGGTCCGGCGGGGGCCAAAACAATGAGCAGTTCTTC. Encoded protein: CASRSGGGQNNEQFF.

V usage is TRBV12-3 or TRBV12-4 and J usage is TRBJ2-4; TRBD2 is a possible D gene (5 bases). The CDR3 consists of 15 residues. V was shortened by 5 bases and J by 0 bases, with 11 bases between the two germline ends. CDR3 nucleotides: TGTGCCAGCAGTCCCGGGATCCTAGCCAAAAACATTCAGTACTTC. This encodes CASSPGILAKNIQYF.

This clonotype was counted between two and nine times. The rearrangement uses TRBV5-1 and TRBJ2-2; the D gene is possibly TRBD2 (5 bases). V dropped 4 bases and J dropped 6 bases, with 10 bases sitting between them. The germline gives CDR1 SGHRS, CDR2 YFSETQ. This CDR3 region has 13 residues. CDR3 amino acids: CASSSGDSGELFF. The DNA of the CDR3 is TGCGCCAGCAGCAGCGGAGATTCCGGGGAGCTGTTTTTT.

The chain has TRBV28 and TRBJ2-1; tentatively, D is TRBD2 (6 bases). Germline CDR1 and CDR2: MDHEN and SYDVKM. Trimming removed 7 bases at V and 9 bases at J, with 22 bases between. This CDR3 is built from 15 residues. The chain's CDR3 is CASTLEVGGPREQFF. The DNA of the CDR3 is TGTGCCAGCACCTTGGAGGTCGGAGGGCCACGTGAGCAGTTCTTC.

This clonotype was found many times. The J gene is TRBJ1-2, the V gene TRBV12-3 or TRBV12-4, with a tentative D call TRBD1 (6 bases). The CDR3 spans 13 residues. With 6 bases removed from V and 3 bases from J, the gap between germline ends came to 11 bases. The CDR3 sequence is CASRDQGYYGYTF. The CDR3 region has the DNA TGTGCCAGCAGAGACCAGGGGTACTATGGCTACACCTTC.

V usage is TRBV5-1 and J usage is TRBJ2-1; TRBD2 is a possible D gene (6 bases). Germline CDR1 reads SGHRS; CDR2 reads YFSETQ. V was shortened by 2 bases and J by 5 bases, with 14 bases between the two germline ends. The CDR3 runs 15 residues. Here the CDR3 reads CASSLFSLAHNEQFF. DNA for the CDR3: TGCGCCAGCAGCTTATTTTCACTAGCACACAATGAGCAGTTCTTC.

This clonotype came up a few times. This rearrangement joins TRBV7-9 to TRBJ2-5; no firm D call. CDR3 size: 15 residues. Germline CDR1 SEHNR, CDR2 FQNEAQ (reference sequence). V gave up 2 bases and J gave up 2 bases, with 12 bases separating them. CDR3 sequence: CASSLLGWDQETQYF. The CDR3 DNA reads TGTGCCAGCAGCTTACTAGGGTGGGATCAAGAGACCCAGTACTTC.

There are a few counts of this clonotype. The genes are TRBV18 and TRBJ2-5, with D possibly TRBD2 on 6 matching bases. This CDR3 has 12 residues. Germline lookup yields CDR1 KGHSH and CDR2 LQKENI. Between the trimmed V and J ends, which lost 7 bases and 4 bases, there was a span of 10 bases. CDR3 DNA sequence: TGTGCCAGCTTAGCGGATGGAGAGACCCAGTACTTC. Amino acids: CASLADGETQYF.

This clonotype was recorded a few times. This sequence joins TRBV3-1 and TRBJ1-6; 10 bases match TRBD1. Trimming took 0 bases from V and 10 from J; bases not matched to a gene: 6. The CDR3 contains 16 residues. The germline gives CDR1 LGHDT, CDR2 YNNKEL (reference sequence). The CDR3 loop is CASSQEGRTGGSPLHF. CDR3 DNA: TGTGCCAGCAGCCAAGAGGGAAGGACAGGGGGATCACCCCTCCACTTT.

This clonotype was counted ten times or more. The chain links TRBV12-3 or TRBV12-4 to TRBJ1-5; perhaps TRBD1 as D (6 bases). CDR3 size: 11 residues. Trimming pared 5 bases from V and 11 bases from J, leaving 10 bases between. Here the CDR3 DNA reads TGTGCCAGCAGTCCAGGGGAGGCCCAGCATTTT. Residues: CASSPGEAQHF.